This TCR beta chain comes out of a study of blood T cell repertoires in COVID-19. Between the trimmed V and J ends, which lost 5 bases and 8 bases, there was a span of 10 bases. This CDR3 is built from 12 residues. Germline V lookup: CDR1 SEHNR, CDR2 FQNEAQ (reference sequence). Profiling relied on immunoSEQ multiplex PCR, and the TCRdb table lists in-frame clones only, not all of them. Of approximately 200,000 clones in the sample, 70% to 90% were seen once. The chain combines TRBV7-9 with TRBJ2-1, with D perhaps matching TRBD1 (6 bases). This receptor was obtained from a woman aged 25 to 39 with acute or convalescent COVID-19. Specimen: peripheral blood. The CDR3 loop is CASSKTGYEQFF. CDR3 nucleotides: TGTGCCAGCAGCAAAACAGGGTATGAGCAGTTCTTC.